Listed here are 4 T cell receptor beta chains from one sample, sequenced in a study of identical twins. TCRdb independently ran MiXCR on the 5' RACE reads; one entry per CDR3 protein. The sample shows a few hundred thousand distinct CDR3 sequences, roughly 8% of them seen only once. The same specimen was also included in a second study, on yellow fever vaccine responses in identical twins.

The sequencing sample was made of CD8+ T cells sorted from blood. These receptors came from a woman in her late teens or twenties in good health.

The chain carries TRBV11-1 and TRBJ2-3, with TRBD1 identical over 7 bases. Germline V lookup: CDR1 SGHAT, CDR2 FQDESV (reference sequence). The CDR3 spans 19 residues. The J segment lost 6 bases and the V segment lost 5 bases, leaving 23 bases of the junction unmatched. CDR3 in amino acids: CASSKRARQGSTTSDTQYF. DNA for the CDR3: TGTGCCAGCAGCAAGAGGGCTAGACAGGGCTCCACCACAAGTGATACGCAGTATTTT.

The rearrangement links TRBV27 to TRBJ2-1; 7 nucleotides agree with TRBD2. V shed 2 bases and J 2 bases; nucleotides not matched to a gene: 15. This CDR3 comprises 19 residues. Germline CDR1 and CDR2: MNHEY and SMNVEV (reference sequence). The CDR3 DNA reads TGTGCCAGCAGTTTACGAGGAGCGGGGAGGGCCAACACCTACAATGAGCAGTTCTTC. Protein sequence: CASSLRGAGRANTYNEQFF.

The gene calls are TRBV6-2 or TRBV6-3 and TRBJ2-1; D remains unclear. V was trimmed by 5 bases and J by 4 bases, leaving 6 bases between them. This CDR3 is 12 amino acids long. Germline-derived CDR1 and CDR2 are MNHEY and SVGEGT. The CDR3 reads CASSNYYNEQFF. CDR3 nucleotides: TGTGCCAGCAGTAACTATTACAATGAGCAGTTCTTC.

The chain is built from TRBV7-9 and TRBJ2-2, with 12 bases lining up with TRBD1. Germline V gives CDR1 SEHNR, CDR2 FQNEAQ (reference sequence). With 5 bases clipped from V and 6 bases from J, the junction kept 1 base outside the gene matches. This CDR3 is 14 amino acids long. Here the CDR3 reads CASSGTGGPGELFF. The CDR3 DNA follows: TGTGCCAGCAGCGGGACAGGGGGCCCCGGGGAGCTGTTTTTT.